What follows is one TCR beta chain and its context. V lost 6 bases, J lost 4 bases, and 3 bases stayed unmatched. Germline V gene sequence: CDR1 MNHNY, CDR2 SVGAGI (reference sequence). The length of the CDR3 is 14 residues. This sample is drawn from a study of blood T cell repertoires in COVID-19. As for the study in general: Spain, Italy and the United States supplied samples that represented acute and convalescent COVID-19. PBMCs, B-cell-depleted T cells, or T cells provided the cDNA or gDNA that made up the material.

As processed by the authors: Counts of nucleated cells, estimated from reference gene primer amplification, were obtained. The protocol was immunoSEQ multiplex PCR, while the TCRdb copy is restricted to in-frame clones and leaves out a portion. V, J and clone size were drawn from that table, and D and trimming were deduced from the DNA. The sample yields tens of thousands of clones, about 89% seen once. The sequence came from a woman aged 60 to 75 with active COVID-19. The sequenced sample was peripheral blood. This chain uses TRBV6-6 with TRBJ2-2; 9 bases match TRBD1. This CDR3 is CASSGTGFTGELFF. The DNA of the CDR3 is TGTGCCAGCAGCGGGACAGGGTTCACCGGGGAGCTGTTTTTT.